The T cell receptor beta chain described here comes from a study of identical twins. Overall study results and limits: Insertions were fewer in abundant cord blood beta clonotypes, whereas memory repertoires showed none of this pattern. Twin pairs had excess sharing that was weaker in beta out-of-frame sequences.

The CDR3 sequence is 11 residues long. CDR1 and CDR2 (germline): LNHDA, SQIVND (reference sequence). Concerning this clonotype itself: Its antigen is undetermined. A junction end diverges from the germline sequence, so it may reflect a read error.

From the 5' RACE reads, TCRdb called clonotypes with MiXCR, one entry per CDR3 protein. The profile shows 1.5 million to 2 million distinct CDR3 sequences, around 33% of them singletons. The clonotype comes from a newborn girl in good health. The chain links TRBV19 to TRBJ1-2; D remains unclear. Sequencing used cord blood. DNA of the CDR3: TGTGCCAGCAGTATTGGCTATGGCTACACCTTC. Amino acids: CASSIGYGYTF.